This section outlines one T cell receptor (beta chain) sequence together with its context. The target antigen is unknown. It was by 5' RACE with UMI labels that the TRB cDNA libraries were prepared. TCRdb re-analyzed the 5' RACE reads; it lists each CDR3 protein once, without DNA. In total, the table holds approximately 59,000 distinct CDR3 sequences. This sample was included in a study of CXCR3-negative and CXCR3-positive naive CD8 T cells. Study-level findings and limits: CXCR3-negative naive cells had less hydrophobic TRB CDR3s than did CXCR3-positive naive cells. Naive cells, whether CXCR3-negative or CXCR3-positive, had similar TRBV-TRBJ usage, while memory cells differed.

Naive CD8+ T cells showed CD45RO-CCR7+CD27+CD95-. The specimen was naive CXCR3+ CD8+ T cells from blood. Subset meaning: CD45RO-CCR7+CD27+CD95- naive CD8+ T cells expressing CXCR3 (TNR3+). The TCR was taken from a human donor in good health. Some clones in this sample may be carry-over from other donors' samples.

The CDR3 protein is CAISEEAGVSTDTQYF. The rearrangement joins TRBV10-3 to TRBJ2-3; TCRdb outputs TRBD2, but without DNA this stays unchecked. The CDR3 spans 16 residues. Germline V CDR1 and CDR2: ENHRY, SYGVKD.